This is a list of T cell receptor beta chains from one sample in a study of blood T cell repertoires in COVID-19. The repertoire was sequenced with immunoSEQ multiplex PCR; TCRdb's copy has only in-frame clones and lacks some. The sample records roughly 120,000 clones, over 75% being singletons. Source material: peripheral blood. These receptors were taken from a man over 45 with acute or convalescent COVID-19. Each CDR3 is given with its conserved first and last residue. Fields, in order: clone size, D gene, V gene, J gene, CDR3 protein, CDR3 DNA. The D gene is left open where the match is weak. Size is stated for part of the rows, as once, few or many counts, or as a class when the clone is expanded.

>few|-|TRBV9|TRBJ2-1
CASSVGHGLSYNEQFF
TGTGCCAGCAGCGTAGGACACGGCCTCTCCTACAATGAGCAGTTCTTC
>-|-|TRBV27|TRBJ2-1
CASSQYNEQFF
TGTGCCAGCAGCCAATACAATGAGCAGTTCTTC
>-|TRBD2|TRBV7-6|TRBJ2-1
CASSLIAGGSNEQFF
TGTGCCAGCAGCTTAATAGCGGGAGGGTCCAATGAGCAGTTCTTC
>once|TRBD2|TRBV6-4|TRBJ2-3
CASSRARRGGRVDSDTQYF
TGTGCCAGCAGCCGTGCCCGGCGGGGGGGCCGAGTAGACTCCGATACGCAGTATTTT
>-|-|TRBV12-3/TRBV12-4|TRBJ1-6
CASSPPGNSPLHF
TGTGCCAGCAGTCCCCCAGGGAATTCACCCCTCCACTTT
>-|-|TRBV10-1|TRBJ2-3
CASSGDFSTDTQYF
TGCGCCAGCAGTGGGGACTTCAGCACAGATACGCAGTATTTT
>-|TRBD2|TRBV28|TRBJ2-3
CASSFPGEGWTDTQYF
TGTGCCAGCAGTTTCCCGGGGGAGGGGTGGACAGATACGCAGTATTTT
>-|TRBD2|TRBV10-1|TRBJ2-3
CASSPGLAGVGTDTQYF
TGCGCCAGCAGCCCGGGACTAGCGGGAGTGGGCACAGATACGCAGTATTTT
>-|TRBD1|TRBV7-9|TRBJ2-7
CASSTPGTGTRQYF
TGTGCCAGCAGCACCCCCGGGACAGGTACGAGGCAGTACTTC
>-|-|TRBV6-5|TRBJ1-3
CASSYSYRPGNTIYF
TGTGCCAGCAGTTACTCGTACAGACCCGGAAACACCATATATTTT
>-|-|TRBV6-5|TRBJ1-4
CASRRQIATNEKLFF
TGTGCCAGCAGGAGACAAATCGCAACTAATGAAAAACTGTTTTTT
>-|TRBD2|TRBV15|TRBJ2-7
CATQGLAGHEQYF
TGTGCCACCCAGGGACTAGCGGGACACGAGCAGTACTTC
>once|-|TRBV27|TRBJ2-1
CASSHRDTEQFF
TGTGCCAGCAGTCACCGGGACACAGAGCAGTTCTTC
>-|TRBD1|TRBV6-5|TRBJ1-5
CASRKGTGGNQPQHF
TGTGCCAGCAGGAAGGGGACAGGGGGCAATCAGCCCCAGCATTTT
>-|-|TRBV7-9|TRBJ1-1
CASSLVIGRTEAFF
TGTGCCAGCAGCTTAGTGATAGGGAGAACTGAAGCTTTCTTT
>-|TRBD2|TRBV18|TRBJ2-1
CASSPPYSGEAYNEQFF
TGTGCCAGCTCACCACCGTATAGCGGGGAAGCCTACAATGAGCAGTTCTTC
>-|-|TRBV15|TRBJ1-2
CATSRDTYDGYTF
TGTGCCACCAGCAGGGACACCTACGATGGCTACACCTTC
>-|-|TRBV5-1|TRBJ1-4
CASSMDSFNEKLFF
TGCGCCAGCAGCATGGACTCTTTTAATGAAAAACTGTTTTTT